This is a list of T cell receptor beta chains from one sample in a study of T cell repertoires in cytomegalovirus infection. TCRdb re-derived calls from the reads in MiXCR, one entry per CDR3 protein. Of roughly 500,000 distinct CDR3 sequences in the sample, 10% to 12% were seen once. The sequenced sample was PBMCs. These receptors all stem from a human donor in good health (CMV status not recorded). Some clones in this sample may be carry-over from other donors' samples. The CDR3 runs from the conserved cysteine through the conserved F or W. Fields, in order: V gene, D gene, J gene, clone size, CDR3 protein. D genes are given only for firm matches. Clone sizes are given selectively: once, few, many, or a class where the clone is expanded.

>TRBV27|.|TRBJ2-1|.
CASSSSVFGNEQFF
>TRBV7-9|TRBD1|TRBJ1-5|few
CASSLDRTGDNQPQHF
>TRBV20-1|.|TRBJ2-7|many
CSALDPRPGGSYEQYF
>TRBV13|TRBD2|TRBJ2-7|.
CARSSTGTSGGWHEQYF
>TRBV28|.|TRBJ1-6|.
CASTGTSGSSPLHF
>TRBV25-1|.|TRBJ1-5|many
CASSEPVTRGDSNQPQHF
>TRBV7-9|.|TRBJ2-1|many
CASSSPTYQGFVEQFF
>TRBV7-9|.|TRBJ1-1|.
CASSFLTVGTEAFF
>TRBV20-1|.|TRBJ2-7|many
CSARGRGVYEQYF
>TRBV12-3/TRBV12-4|TRBD1|TRBJ1-5|many
CATGLGQGNHGQPQHF
>TRBV14|.|TRBJ2-5|.
CASSQVPQETQYF
>TRBV5-4|TRBD2|TRBJ2-3|many
CASSSRSGGPTDTQYF
>TRBV29-1|TRBD1|TRBJ1-3|few
CSAGTGENTIYF
>TRBV2|.|TRBJ2-7|many
CASIPSASYEQYF
>TRBV7-2|TRBD2|TRBJ2-1|many
CASSLPSSGETDNEQFF
>TRBV9|TRBD1|TRBJ1-1|many
CASSRQGSGNTEAFF
>TRBV5-1|TRBD2|TRBJ2-3|many
CASRGAGGSDTQYF
>TRBV28|.|TRBJ2-7|many
CATTLPGLFYEQYF
>TRBV10-3|TRBD1|TRBJ2-7|many
CAISLQGAVHEQYF
>TRBV20-1|.|TRBJ2-3|.
CSARPGSTDTQYF
>TRBV19|.|TRBJ1-5|few
CASSIAQRTGNQPQHF
>TRBV9|TRBD2|TRBJ2-3|few
CASSVVPSGRGADTQYF
>TRBV6-2/TRBV6-3|TRBD2|TRBJ2-1|many
CASSSRTRDEQFF